The subject of this entry is one T cell receptor beta chain. These data originate in a study of CD8+CD57+ T cells in acquired aplastic anemia. TCR beta VDJ and CDR3 profiling used genomic DNA as template. TCRdb fed the reads into MiXCR, producing one record per CDR3 protein. The sample has 400,000 to 450,000 distinct CDR3 sequences; 60% to 80% are singletons. This clonotype was sampled from a human donor in good health, serving as a control. The specimen sequenced was sorted CD4+, CD8+, or CD8+CD57+ T cells (not recorded which) from PBMCs.

The CDR3 protein is CASSFGSEGWQAFF. CDR3 nucleotide sequence: TGTGCCAGCAGCTTTGGATCGGAGGGGTGGCAAGCTTTCTTT. The chain is built from TRBV7-9 and TRBJ1-1; TRBD1 might be the D (5 bases). Germline CDR1 SEHNR, CDR2 FQNEAQ (reference sequence). Trimming took off 3 bases at V and 9 bases at J, with 17 bases between the two ends. CDR3 length: 14 amino acids.